Listed below are T cell receptor beta chains from one sample, sequenced in a study of STAT3 mutations in large granular lymphocyte leukemia. Some clones are missing from TCRdb's copy, which holds only in-frame ones; the method was immunoSEQ multiplex PCR. The table has several thousand clones, nearly 35% seen once; the top ten hold about a sixth. The specimen sequenced was peripheral blood mononuclear cells. Source of these receptors: a woman aged 40-49 years with T-cell large granular lymphocyte leukemia. Some clones in this sample may be carry-over from other donors' samples. The CDR3 runs from the conserved cysteine through the conserved F or W. D genes are given only for firm matches. Clone size is not always given. Where it is, it says once, few, many or a class for expanded clones.

abundance	v_gene	j_gene	d_gene	CDR3nt	CDR3aa
few	TRBV7-9	TRBJ1-1	.	TGTGCCAGCAGCTTTTCGGGGAGGGGGAACACTGAAGCTTTCTTT	CASSFSGRGNTEAFF
.	TRBV29-1	TRBJ1-1	.	TGCAGCGGGTCCGTAGGCGCTGAAGCTTTCTTT	CSGSVGAEAFF
.	TRBV14	TRBJ1-2	.	TGTGCCAGCAGCCTGGCAGCCAGCCGCTACACCTTC	CASSLAASRYTF
large	TRBV18	TRBJ1-1	.	TGTGCCAGCTCACCACGGCAGGACACTGAAGCTTTCTTT	CASSPRQDTEAFF
.	TRBV7-2	TRBJ1-1	.	TGTGCCAGCAGCCCCGGAGTGTGGGAAACTGAAGCTTTCTTT	CASSPGVWETEAFF
.	TRBV5-8	TRBJ2-7	.	TGTGCCAGCAGCTCCCACCCCGGGCCGTCCTACGAGCAGTACTTC	CASSSHPGPSYEQYF
.	TRBV18	TRBJ1-3	.	TGTGCCAGCTCACCGAGCCCCGAAGGCTCTGGAAACACCATATATTTT	CASSPSPEGSGNTIYF
.	TRBV5-1	TRBJ2-7	.	TGCGCCAGCAGCTTGGGATTATCTACGCGGAACCGGGACTCGAGCTCCTACGAGCAGTACTTC	CASSLGLSTRNRDSSSYEQYF
few	TRBV10-3	TRBJ2-7	TRBD1	TGTGCCATCAGTGAGTTGACAGGGATGGAGCAGTACTTC	CAISELTGMEQYF
.	TRBV4-2	TRBJ2-1	TRBD2	TGTGCCAGCAGCCAAGAACTAGCGGGAGTGTACAATGAGCAGTTCTTC	CASSQELAGVYNEQFF
few	TRBV9	TRBJ1-2	.	TGTGCCAGCAGCGCCCTCCTAAACGGGGTTGGCTACACCTTC	CASSALLNGVGYTF
few	TRBV7-9	TRBJ2-5	TRBD1	TGTGCCAGCCGGAGGACAGGCCTGGAGACCCAGTACTTC	CASRRTGLETQYF
few	TRBV4-2	TRBJ2-7	.	TGTGCCAGCAGCCAAATAGTCGGAGCCAGCTCCTACGAGCAGTACTTC	CASSQIVGASSYEQYF
.	TRBV18	TRBJ2-7	TRBD2	TGTGCCAGCTCACGTGGACTAGCGGATTACGAGCAGTACTTC	CASSRGLADYEQYF
few	TRBV29-1	TRBJ1-2	.	TGCAGCGTTGAATCGGCCAGGGCATATGGCTACACCTTC	CSVESARAYGYTF